These 17 T cell receptor beta chains were sequenced from one sample in a study of blood T cells in healthy people across ages. With a J-beta primer mix and a sample-barcoded 5' primer, a second PCR ran 7 to 11 cycles. MiXCR, run by TCRdb on the 5' RACE reads, gives a single entry per CDR3 protein. The sample shows around 1,500,000 distinct CDR3 sequences, 42% of them seen only once. Sequencing used blood. These receptors were taken from a woman aged 18-29 years in good health.

This clonotype has a handful of counts. The chain links TRBV4-1 to TRBJ2-7, with D hard to call. The CDR3 contains 14 residues. In germline, CDR1 is MGHRA, CDR2 YSYEKL. Trimming removed 3 bases from V and 5 bases from J, with 14 bases in between. CDR3 protein: CASSQSRKGDEQYF. The CDR3 DNA sequence: TGCGCCAGCAGCCAGAGTAGGAAGGGCGACGAGCAGTACTTC.

The V and J genes are TRBV7-2 and TRBJ1-1; 9 positions match TRBD1. Unmatched junction bases numbered 11, after V lost 4 bases and J lost 5 bases. The CDR3 has 16 residues. The germline V gene encodes CDR1 SGHTA and CDR2 FQGNSA. CDR3 nucleotides: TGTGCCAGCAGCTACCTAACAGGGGGCGCGGGAACTGAAGCTTTCTTT. Amino acids: CASSYLTGGAGTEAFF.

The gene calls are TRBV6-6 and TRBJ1-4; D ambiguous. Deletions cut 2 bases from V and 10 bases from J, with 14 bases between. Per the germline V gene, CDR1 is MNHNY and CDR2 is SVGAGI (reference sequence). The CDR3 runs to 14 residues. The CDR3 reads CASSYVEPAGKLFF. The CDR3 bases are TGTGCCAGCAGTTACGTAGAACCGGCCGGAAAACTGTTTTTT.

This clonotype was seen only a few times. The gene calls are TRBV5-1 and TRBJ2-1, with 8 bases lining up with TRBD2. Germline assignment: CDR1 SGHRS and CDR2 YFSETQ. The CDR3 has 16 amino acids. The V segment lost 1 base and the J segment 3 bases; nucleotides outside the gene matches: 6. CDR3 in amino acids: CASSLSRGGLYNEQFF. The CDR3 DNA sequence: TGCGCCAGCAGCTTGTCACGGGGGGGCCTCTACAATGAGCAGTTCTTC. The entire variable domain, with the rest obtained from reference TRBV5-1 and TRBJ2-1, is as follows: KAGVTQTPRYLIKTRGQQVTLSCSPISGHRSVSWYQQTPGQGLQFLFEYFSETQRNKGNFPGRFSGRQFSNSRSEMNVSTLELGDSALYLCASSLSRGGLYNEQFFGPGTRLTVL.

V usage is TRBV9 and J usage is TRBJ1-1; weak D call: TRBD1 (5 bases). Trimming pared 4 bases from V and 7 bases from J, leaving 20 bases between. The CDR3 runs 15 residues. Germline values: CDR1 SGDLS, CDR2 YYNGEE. The CDR3, as DNA: TGTGCCAGCAGCCCCGGAGATGGGGCATATCGTGAAGCTTTCTTT. It encodes CASSPGDGAYREAFF.

This clonotype was detected many times. The chain is built from TRBV10-3 and TRBJ2-7; a weak D match, TRBD1 (6 bases). The V gene lost 8 bases and the J gene lost 0 bases, with 11 bases spanning the gap. Per germline, CDR1 ENHRY and CDR2 SYGVKD. The CDR3 loop spans 13 amino acids. This chain's CDR3 is CAIGTGFSYEQYF. The DNA for the CDR3 is TGTGCCATCGGAACAGGGTTCTCCTACGAGCAGTACTTC.

The CDR3 nucleotides are TGTGCCAGCAGCTTAGAGCGAGAACATCTTGGCTCCTACAATGAGCAGTTCTTC. Translated: CASSLEREHLGSYNEQFF. The chain combines TRBV7-9 with TRBJ2-1; D is unresolved. The germline V gene encodes CDR1 SEHNR and CDR2 FQNEAQ (reference sequence). V was shortened by 1 base and J by 0 bases, with 16 bases between the two germline ends. The CDR3 is 18 amino acids.

The genes are TRBV3-1 and TRBJ2-1; 8 bases fit TRBD2. Germline V CDR1 and CDR2: LGHDT, YNNKEL (reference sequence). V shed 2 bases, J shed 9 bases, and the junction held 6 bases outside the gene matches. The CDR3 spans 14 residues. CDR3 bases: TGTGCCAGCAGCCAAACTAGCGGACGGGGTGAGCAGTTCTTC. Amino acid sequence: CASSQTSGRGEQFF.

As DNA, the CDR3 is TGTGCCAGCAGCCCGGACAGGGGCATTCAAGAGACCCAGTACTTC. Translation: CASSPDRGIQETQYF. The gene calls are TRBV5-6 and TRBJ2-5; 9 bases fit TRBD1. The CDR3 has 15 amino acids. The germline CDR1 and CDR2 sequences are SGHDT and YYEEEE. With V trimmed by 4 bases and J by 2 bases, 6 bases remained unmatched.

The chain carries TRBV27 and TRBJ2-6; no clear D. Germline-derived CDR1 and CDR2 are MNHEY and SMNVEV (reference sequence). The CDR3 runs to 13 residues. V gave up 5 bases and J gave up 2 bases, with 4 bases separating them. The DNA of the CDR3 is TGTGCCAGCAGTCGTCCTGGGGCCAACGTCCTGACTTTC. Translating gives CASSRPGANVLTF.

This clonotype showed up just a few times. The chain combines TRBV4-2 with TRBJ2-3, with 9 bases lining up with TRBD2. The germline V gene encodes CDR1 LGHNA and CDR2 YNFKEQ. V lost 4 bases and J lost 11; bases outside the gene matches: 7. The length of the CDR3 is 13 residues. CDR3 loop: CASSPEREALQYF. As DNA, the CDR3 is TGTGCCAGCAGCCCTGAGCGGGAGGCCTTGCAGTATTTT.

The chain is built from TRBV27 and TRBJ2-1; TRBD1 matches 9 bases. Looked up from germline, CDR1 is MNHEY and CDR2 is SMNVEV (reference sequence). V shed 5 bases, J shed 9 bases, and the junction held 11 bases outside the gene matches. The CDR3 has 15 residues. CDR3 amino acids: CASSPGGQGGSEQFF. CDR3 in DNA: TGTGCCAGCAGTCCCGGGGGACAGGGAGGATCTGAGCAGTTCTTC.

The J gene is TRBJ2-3, the V gene TRBV5-1; TRBD2 might be the D (5 bases). V was trimmed by 4 bases and J by 4 bases, leaving 22 bases between them. CDR1 and CDR2 from the germline V gene are SGHRS and YFSETQ. There are 17 residues in the CDR3. As DNA, the CDR3 is TGCGCCAGCAGCGGTGGGGTTCCTGAGGGATTGGCAGATACGCAGTATTTT. It codes for CASSGGVPEGLADTQYF.

This rearrangement joins TRBV5-1 to TRBJ2-1; 8 nucleotides align to TRBD2. CDR1 is SGHRS, CDR2 YFSETQ, per germline. This CDR3 has 16 amino acids. V lost 6 bases to trimming and J lost 1 base; unmatched junction nucleotides: 9. The CDR3 region has the DNA TGCGCCAGCAAAATGGGTAGCGGGGCGTCCTACAATGAGCAGTTCTTC. Its protein product is CASKMGSGASYNEQFF.

The sample holds a few counts of this clonotype. V is TRBV2 and J is TRBJ2-1; D is uncertain. The CDR3 length is 17 residues. The ends were cut back, 2 bases at V and 0 bases at J, with 14 bases in the middle. Germline V CDR1 and CDR2: SNHLY, FYNNEI. Here the CDR3 reads CASSERPYSSSYNEQFF. The CDR3 bases are TGTGCCAGCAGTGAACGGCCCTATAGCAGCTCCTACAATGAGCAGTTCTTC.

The sample holds many counts of this clonotype. The chain couples TRBV4-1 to TRBJ2-3; the D is unclear. In germline, CDR1 is MGHRA, CDR2 YSYEKL. CDR3 length equals 14 residues. Trimming left V 0 bases short and J 1 base short, with 5 bases between. The CDR3 loop is CASSQEGGTDTQYF. The CDR3 DNA follows: TGCGCCAGCAGCCAAGAGGGCGGCACAGATACGCAGTATTTT.

This clonotype was counted many times. The V call is TRBV25-1, the J call TRBJ2-5; D is unresolved. CDR3 length: 12 amino acids. The V gene lost 1 base and the J gene lost 4 bases, with 4 bases spanning the gap. CDR1 and CDR2 (germline): MGHDK, SYGVNS. The chain's CDR3 is CASSEWGETQYF. Here the CDR3 DNA reads TGTGCCAGCAGTGAATGGGGAGAGACCCAGTACTTC.